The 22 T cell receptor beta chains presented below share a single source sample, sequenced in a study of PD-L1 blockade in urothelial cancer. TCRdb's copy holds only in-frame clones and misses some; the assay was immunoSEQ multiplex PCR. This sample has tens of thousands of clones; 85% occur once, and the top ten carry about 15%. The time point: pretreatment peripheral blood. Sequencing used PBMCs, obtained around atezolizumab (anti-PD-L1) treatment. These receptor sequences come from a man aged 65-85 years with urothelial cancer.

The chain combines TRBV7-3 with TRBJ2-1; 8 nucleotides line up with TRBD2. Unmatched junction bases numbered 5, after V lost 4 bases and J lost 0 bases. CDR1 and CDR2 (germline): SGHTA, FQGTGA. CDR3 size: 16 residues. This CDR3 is CASSSSGGSSYNEQFF. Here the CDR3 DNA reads TGTGCCAGCAGCTCCAGCGGGGGTAGCTCCTACAATGAGCAGTTCTTC.

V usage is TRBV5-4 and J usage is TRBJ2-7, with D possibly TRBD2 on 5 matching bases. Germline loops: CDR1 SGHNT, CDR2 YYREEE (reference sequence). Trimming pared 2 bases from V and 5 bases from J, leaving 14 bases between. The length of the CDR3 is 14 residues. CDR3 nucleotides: TGTGCCAGCAGCTTAAGAGGGTTTGGTGACGAGCAGTACTTC. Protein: CASSLRGFGDEQYF.

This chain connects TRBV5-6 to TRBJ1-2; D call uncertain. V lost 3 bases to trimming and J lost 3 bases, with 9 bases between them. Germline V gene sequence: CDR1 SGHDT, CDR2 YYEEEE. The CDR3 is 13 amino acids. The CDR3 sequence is CASSSWAHYGYTF. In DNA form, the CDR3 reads TGTGCCAGCAGCTCTTGGGCCCACTATGGCTACACCTTC.

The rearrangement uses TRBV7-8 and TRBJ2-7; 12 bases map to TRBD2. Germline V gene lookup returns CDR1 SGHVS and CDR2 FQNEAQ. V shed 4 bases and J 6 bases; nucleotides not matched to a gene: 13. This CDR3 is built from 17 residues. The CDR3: CASSWRTSGTLGAEQYF. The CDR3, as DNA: TGTGCCAGCAGCTGGCGGACTAGCGGGACCCTAGGGGCCGAGCAGTACTTC.

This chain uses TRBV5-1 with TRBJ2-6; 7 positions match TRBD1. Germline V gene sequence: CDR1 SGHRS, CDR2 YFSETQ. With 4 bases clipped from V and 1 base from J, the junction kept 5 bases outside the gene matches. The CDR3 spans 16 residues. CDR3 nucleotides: TGCGCCAGCAGCAGTGGGACAGTGTCTGGGGCCAACGTCCTGACTTTC. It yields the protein CASSSGTVSGANVLTF.

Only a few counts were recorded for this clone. This CDR3 reads CASSRTGEHTIYF. CDR3 bases: TGTGCCAGCAGCCGGACAGGGGAACACACCATATATTTT. The gene calls are TRBV5-5 and TRBJ1-3, with 9 nucleotides matching TRBD1. After removal of 4 bases from V and 8 bases from J, the junction contained 4 bases not matched to a gene. CDR1 and CDR2 from the germline V gene are SGHKS and YYEKEE (reference sequence). This CDR3 comprises 13 residues.

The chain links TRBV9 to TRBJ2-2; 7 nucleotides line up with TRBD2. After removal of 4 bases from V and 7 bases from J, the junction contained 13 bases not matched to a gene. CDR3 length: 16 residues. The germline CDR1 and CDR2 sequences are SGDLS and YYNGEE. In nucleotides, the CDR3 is TGTGCCAGCAGCCCGCGGGGAGGGCCTACCGGCGGGGAGCTGTTTTTT. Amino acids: CASSPRGGPTGGELFF.

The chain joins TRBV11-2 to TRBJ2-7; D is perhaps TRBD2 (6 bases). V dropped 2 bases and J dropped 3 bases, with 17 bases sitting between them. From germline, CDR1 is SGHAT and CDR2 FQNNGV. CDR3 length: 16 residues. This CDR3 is CASSLTRDNSGYEQYF. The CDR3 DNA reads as TGTGCCAGCAGCTTAACCAGGGATAATAGCGGCTACGAGCAGTACTTC. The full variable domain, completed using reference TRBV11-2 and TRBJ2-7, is EAGVAQSPRYKIIEKRQSVAFWCNPISGHATLYWYQQILGQGPKLLIQFQNNGVVDDSQLPKDRFSAERLKGVDSTLKIQPAKLEDSAVYLCASSLTRDNSGYEQYFGPGTRLTVT.

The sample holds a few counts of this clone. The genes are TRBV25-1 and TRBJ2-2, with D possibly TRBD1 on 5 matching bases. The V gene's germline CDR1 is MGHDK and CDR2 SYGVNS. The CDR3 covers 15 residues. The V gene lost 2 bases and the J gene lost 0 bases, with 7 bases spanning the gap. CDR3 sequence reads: CASSETRANTGELFF. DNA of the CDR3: TGTGCCAGCAGTGAAACCAGGGCGAACACCGGGGAGCTGTTTTTT.

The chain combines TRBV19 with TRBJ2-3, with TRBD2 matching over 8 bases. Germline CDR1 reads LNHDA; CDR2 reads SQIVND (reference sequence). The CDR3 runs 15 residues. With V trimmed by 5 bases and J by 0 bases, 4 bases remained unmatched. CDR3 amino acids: CASSLIAGSTDTQYF. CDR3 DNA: TGTGCCAGTAGTTTAATAGCGGGGAGCACAGATACGCAGTATTTT.

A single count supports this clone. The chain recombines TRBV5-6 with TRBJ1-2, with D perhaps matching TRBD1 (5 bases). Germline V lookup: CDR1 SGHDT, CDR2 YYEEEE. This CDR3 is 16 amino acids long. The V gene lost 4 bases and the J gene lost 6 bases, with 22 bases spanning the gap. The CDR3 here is CASSRGRAGLSHGYTF. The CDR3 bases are TGTGCCAGCAGCCGGGGGAGGGCAGGGTTATCCCATGGCTACACCTTC.

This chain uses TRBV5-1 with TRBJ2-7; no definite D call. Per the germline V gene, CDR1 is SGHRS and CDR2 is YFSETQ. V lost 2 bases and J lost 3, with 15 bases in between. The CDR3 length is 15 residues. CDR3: CASSLPRADNYEQYF. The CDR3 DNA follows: TGCGCCAGCAGCTTACCCCGCGCGGATAACTACGAGCAGTACTTC.

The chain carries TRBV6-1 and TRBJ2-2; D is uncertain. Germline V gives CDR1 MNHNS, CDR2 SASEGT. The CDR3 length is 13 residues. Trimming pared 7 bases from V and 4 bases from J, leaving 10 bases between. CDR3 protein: CASISVITGELFF. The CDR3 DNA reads TGTGCCAGCATCTCCGTAATCACCGGGGAGCTGTTTTTT.

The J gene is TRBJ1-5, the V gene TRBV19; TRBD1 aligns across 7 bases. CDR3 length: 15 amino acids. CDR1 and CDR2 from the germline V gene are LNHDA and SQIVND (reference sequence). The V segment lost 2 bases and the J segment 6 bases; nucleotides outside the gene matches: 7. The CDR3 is CASSIQRGPFQPQHF. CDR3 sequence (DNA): TGTGCCAGTAGTATACAAAGGGGGCCCTTTCAGCCCCAGCATTTT.

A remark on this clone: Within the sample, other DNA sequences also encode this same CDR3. CDR3 in DNA: TGTGCCAGCAGCTCGGGACTAGCGGGACACAATGAGCAGTTCTTC. It encodes CASSSGLAGHNEQFF. J is TRBJ2-1 and V is TRBV7-2; 13 nucleotides agree with TRBD2. In germline, CDR1 is SGHTA, CDR2 FQGNSA. Unmatched junction bases numbered 2, after V lost 4 bases and J lost 5 bases. The CDR3 spans 15 residues.

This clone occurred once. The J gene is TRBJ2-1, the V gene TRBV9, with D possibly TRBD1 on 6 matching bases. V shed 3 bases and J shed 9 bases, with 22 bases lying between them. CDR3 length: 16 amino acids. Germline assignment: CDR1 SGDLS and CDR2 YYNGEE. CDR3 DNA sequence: TGTGCCAGCAGCGGCCCCGCCCCAGGGGTACCTAGTGAGCAGTTCTTC. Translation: CASSGPAPGVPSEQFF.

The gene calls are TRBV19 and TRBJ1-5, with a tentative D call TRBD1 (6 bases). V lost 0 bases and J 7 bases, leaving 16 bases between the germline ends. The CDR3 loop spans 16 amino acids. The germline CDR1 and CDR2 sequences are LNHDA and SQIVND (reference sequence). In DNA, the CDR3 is TGTGCCAGTAGTATAGATCAGGGGCAGGGAGGGCAGCCCCAGCATTTT. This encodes CASSIDQGQGGQPQHF.

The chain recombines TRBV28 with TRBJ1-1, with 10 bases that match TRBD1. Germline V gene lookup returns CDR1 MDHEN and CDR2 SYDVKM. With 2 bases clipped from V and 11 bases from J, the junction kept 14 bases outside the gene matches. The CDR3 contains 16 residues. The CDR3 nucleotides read TGTGCCAGCAGTTTACCCTACCCCGGGGACAGGGGAAGGGCTTTCTTT. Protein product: CASSLPYPGDRGRAFF. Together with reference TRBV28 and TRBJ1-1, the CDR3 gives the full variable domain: DVKVTQSSRYLVKRTGEKVFLECVQDMDHENMFWYRQDPGLGLRLIYFSYDVKMKEKGDIPEGYSVSREKKERFSLILESASTNQTSMYLCASSLPYPGDRGRAFFGQGTRLTVV.

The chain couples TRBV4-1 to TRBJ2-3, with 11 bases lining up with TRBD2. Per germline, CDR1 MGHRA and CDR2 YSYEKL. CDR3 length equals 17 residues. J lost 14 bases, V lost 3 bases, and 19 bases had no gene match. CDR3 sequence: CASSQNLAGGGNRYAYF. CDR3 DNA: TGCGCCAGCAGCCAGAACCTAGCGGGAGGCGGGAACAGATACGCGTATTTT.

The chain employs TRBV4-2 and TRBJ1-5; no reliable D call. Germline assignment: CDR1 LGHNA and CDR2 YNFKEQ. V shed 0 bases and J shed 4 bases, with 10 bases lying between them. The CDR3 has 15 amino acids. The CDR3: CASSQERAGNQPQHF. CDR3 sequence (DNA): TGTGCCAGCAGCCAAGAAAGAGCGGGAAATCAGCCCCAGCATTTT.

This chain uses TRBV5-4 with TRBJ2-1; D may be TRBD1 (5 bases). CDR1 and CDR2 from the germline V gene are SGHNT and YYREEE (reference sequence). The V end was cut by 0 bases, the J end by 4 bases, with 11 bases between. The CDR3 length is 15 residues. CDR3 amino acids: CASSLARVGYNEQFF. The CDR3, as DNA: TGTGCCAGCAGCTTGGCCAGGGTAGGTTACAATGAGCAGTTCTTC. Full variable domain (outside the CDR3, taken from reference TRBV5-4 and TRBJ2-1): ETGVTQSPTHLIKTRGQQVTLRCSSQSGHNTVSWYQQALGQGPQFIFQYYREEENGRGNFPPRFSGLQFPNYSSELNVNALELDDSALYLCASSLARVGYNEQFFGPGTRLTVL.

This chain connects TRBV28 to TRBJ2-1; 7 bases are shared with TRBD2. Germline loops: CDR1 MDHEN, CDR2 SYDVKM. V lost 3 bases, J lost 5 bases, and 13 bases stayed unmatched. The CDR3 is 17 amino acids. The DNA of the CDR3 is TGTGCCAGCAGTTTCTCGATTGGCGGGAGCGCCGACAATGAGCAGTTCTTC. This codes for CASSFSIGGSADNEQFF.